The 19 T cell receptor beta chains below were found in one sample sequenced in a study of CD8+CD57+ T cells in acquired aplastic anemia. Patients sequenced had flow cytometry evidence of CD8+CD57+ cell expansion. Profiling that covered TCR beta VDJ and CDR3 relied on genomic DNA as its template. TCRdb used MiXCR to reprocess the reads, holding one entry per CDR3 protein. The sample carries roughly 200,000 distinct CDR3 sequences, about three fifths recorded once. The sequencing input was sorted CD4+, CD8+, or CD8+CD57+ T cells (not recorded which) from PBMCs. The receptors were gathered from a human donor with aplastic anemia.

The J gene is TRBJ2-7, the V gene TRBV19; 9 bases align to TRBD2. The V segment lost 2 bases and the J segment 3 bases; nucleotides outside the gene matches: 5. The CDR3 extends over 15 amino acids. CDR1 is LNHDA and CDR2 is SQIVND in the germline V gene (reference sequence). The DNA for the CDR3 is TGTGCCAGTAGTATAAGGAGTAGCGGGAGCTACGAGCAGTACTTC. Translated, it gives CASSIRSSGSYEQYF.

Here the CDR3 DNA reads TGTGCCAGCAGCGATAGCCTGAACACTGAAGCTTTCTTT. The encoded protein is CASSDSLNTEAFF. The chain is built from TRBV2 and TRBJ1-1; D gene uncertain. CDR1 is SNHLY and CDR2 is FYNNEI in the germline V gene. Trimming stripped 6 bases from V and 0 bases from J, with 8 bases between. CDR3 length equals 13 residues.

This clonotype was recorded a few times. DNA of the CDR3: TGTGCCAGCAGTTGGGGACCGACGACCTACGAGCAGTACTTC. It is translated as CASSWGPTTYEQYF. The chain employs TRBV12-3 or TRBV12-4 and TRBJ2-7; D may be TRBD1 or TRBD2 (5 bases each). V was clipped by 4 bases and J by 2 bases, with 12 bases between them. The CDR3 loop spans 14 amino acids.

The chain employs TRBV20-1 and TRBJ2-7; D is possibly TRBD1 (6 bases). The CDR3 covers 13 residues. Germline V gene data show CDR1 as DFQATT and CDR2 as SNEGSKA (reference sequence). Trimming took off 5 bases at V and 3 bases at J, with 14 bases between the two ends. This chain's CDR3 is CSASGTLIYEQYF. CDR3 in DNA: TGCAGTGCTTCCGGGACACTGATCTACGAGCAGTACTTC.

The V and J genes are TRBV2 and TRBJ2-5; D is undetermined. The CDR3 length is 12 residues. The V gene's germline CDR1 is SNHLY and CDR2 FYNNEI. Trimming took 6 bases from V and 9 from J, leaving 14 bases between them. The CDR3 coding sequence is TGTGCCAGCAGAGTAGAGGTCGGTCCCCAGTACTTC. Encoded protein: CASRVEVGPQYF.

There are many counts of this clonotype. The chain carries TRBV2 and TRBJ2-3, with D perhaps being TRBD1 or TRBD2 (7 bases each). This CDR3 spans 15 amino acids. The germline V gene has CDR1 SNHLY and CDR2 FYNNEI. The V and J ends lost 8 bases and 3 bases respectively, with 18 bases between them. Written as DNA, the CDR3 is TGTGCCAGCTGGGCGCAGGGGGGGAGGACAGATACGCAGTATTTT. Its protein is CASWAQGGRTDTQYF.

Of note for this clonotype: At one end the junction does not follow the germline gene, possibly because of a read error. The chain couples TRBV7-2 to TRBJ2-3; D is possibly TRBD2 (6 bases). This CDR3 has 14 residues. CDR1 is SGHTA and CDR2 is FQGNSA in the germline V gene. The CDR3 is CASTLVQGGDTQYF. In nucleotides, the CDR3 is TGTGCCAGCACCTTAGTGCAGGGAGGAGATACGCAGTATTTT. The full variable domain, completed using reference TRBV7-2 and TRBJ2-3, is GAGVSQSPSNKVTEKGKDVELRCDPISGHTALYWYRQSLGQGLEFLIYFQGNSAPDKSGLPSDRFSAERTGGSVSTLTIQRTQQEDSAVYLCASTLVQGGDTQYFGPGTRLTVL.

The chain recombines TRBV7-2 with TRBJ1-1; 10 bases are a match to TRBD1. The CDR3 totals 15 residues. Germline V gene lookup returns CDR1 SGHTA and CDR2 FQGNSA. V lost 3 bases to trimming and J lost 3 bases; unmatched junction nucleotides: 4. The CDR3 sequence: CASSLNDRGHTEAFF. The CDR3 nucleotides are TGTGCCAGCAGCTTGAACGACAGGGGGCACACTGAAGCTTTCTTT. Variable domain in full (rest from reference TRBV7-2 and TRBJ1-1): GAGVSQSPSNKVTEKGKDVELRCDPISGHTALYWYRQSLGQGLEFLIYFQGNSAPDKSGLPSDRFSAERTGGSVSTLTIQRTQQEDSAVYLCASSLNDRGHTEAFFGQGTRLTVV.

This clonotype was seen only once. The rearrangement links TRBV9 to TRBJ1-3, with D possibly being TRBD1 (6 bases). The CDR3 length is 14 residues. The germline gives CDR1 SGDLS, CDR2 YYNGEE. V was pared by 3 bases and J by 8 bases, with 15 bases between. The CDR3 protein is CASSEQGRGDTIYF. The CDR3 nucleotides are TGTGCCAGCAGCGAGCAGGGTAGGGGGGACACCATATATTTT.

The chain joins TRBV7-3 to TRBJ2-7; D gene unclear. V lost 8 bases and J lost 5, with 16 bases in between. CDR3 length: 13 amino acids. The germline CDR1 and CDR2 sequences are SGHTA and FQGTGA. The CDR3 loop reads CASGPVASNEQYF. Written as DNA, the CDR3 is TGTGCCAGCGGACCGGTGGCTTCCAACGAGCAGTACTTC.

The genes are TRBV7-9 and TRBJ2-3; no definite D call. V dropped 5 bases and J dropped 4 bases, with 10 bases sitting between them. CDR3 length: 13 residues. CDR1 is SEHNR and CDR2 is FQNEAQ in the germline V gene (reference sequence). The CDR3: CASSRAGADTQYF. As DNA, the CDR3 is TGTGCCAGCAGCCGTGCTGGGGCAGATACGCAGTATTTT.

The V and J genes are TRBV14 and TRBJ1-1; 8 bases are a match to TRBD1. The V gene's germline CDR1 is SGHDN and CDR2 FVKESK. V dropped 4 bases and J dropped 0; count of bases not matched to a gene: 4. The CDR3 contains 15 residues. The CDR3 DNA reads TGTGCCAGCAGCCTTAGGACAGGGCTGAACACTGAAGCTTTCTTT. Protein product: CASSLRTGLNTEAFF.

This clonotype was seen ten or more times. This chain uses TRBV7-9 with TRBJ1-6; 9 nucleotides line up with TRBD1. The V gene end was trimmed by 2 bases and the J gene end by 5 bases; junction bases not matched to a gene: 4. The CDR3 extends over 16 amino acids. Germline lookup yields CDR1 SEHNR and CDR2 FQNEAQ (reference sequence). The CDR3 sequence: CASSLTGGWNNSPLHF. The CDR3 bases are TGTGCCAGCAGCTTAACAGGGGGCTGGAATAATTCACCCCTCCACTTT.

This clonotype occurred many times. In DNA form, the CDR3 reads TGTGCCAGCAGCTTAACCGGGACAGGGAACTACGAGCAGTACTTC. Translation gives CASSLTGTGNYEQYF. This chain joins TRBV7-3 and TRBJ2-7, with TRBD1 identical over 9 bases. V gave up 0 bases and J gave up 3 bases; unmatched junction bases: 3. Per the germline V gene, CDR1 is SGHTA and CDR2 is FQGTGA. This CDR3 region has 15 residues.

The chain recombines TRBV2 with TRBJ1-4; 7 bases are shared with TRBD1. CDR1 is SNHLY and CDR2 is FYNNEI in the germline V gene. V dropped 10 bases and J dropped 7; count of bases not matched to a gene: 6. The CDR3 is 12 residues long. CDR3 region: CAIRDSSEKLFF. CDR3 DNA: TGTGCCATTCGGGACAGCAGTGAAAAACTGTTTTTT.

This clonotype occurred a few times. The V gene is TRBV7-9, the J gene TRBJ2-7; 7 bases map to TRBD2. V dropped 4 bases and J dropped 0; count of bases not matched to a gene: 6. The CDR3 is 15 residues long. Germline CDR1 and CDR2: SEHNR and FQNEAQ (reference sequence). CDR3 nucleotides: TGTGCCAGCAGCTGGTGGGGAGGGTCCTCCTACGAGCAGTACTTC. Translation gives CASSWWGGSSYEQYF.

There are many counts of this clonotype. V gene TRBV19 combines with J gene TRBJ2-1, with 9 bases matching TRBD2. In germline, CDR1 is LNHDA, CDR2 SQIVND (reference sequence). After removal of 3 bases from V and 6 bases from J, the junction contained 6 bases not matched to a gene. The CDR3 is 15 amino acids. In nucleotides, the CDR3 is TGTGCCAGTAGTATGATCGCGGGGGGGACCAATGAGCAGTTCTTC. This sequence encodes CASSMIAGGTNEQFF.

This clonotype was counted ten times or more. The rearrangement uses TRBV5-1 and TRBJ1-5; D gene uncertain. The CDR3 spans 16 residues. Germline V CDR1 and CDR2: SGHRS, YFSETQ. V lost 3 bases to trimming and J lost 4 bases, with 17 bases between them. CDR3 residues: CASSSHPVQPNQPQHF. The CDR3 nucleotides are TGCGCCAGCAGCTCCCACCCCGTACAGCCGAATCAGCCCCAGCATTTT.

CDR3 protein: CASSGRVSGLQFF. CDR3 in DNA: TGTGCCAGCAGCGGGAGGGTATCGGGACTTCAGTTCTTC. The V call is TRBV9, the J call TRBJ2-1, with D perhaps TRBD2 (6 bases). V lost 3 bases, J lost 13 bases, and 17 bases lay in between. This CDR3 region has 13 residues. The germline gives CDR1 SGDLS, CDR2 YYNGEE.